Listed here are 3 T cell receptor beta chains from one sample, sequenced in a study of beta chain features in type 1 diabetes. The isolated RNA, all of it, was reverse transcribed, so expressed TCRB transcripts were what got sequenced. The protocol was immunoSEQ multiplex PCR, while the TCRdb copy is restricted to in-frame clones and leaves out a portion. Among hundreds of thousands of clones listed, 9.6% were seen once. The sample comprised naive CD4+ T cells from blood. Receptors were obtained from a young woman in good health.

This clone was seen only a few times. The chain has TRBV7-9 and TRBJ2-3, with 9 bases matching TRBD2. Germline trimming cut 5 bases from V and 5 bases from J; bases unmatched to any gene: 11. Germline-derived CDR1 and CDR2 are SEHNR and FQNEAQ (reference sequence). The CDR3 consists of 16 residues. Here the CDR3 reads CASSRSGTSIRDTQYF. In nucleotides, the CDR3 is TGTGCCAGCAGCCGATCCGGGACTAGCATTCGAGATACGCAGTATTTT.

There are a few counts of this clone. The rearrangement uses TRBV21-1 and TRBJ2-7; TRBD2, the table's D call, lacks a check against the DNA. TRBV21-1 is tagged as a pseudogene. The CDR3 is made up of 15 amino acids. The CDR3 DNA is TGTGCCAGCAGCATTCTAGCGGGAGGCGCCTACGAGCAGTACTTC. Translated, it gives CASSILAGGAYEQYF.

This clone occurred a few times. The J gene is TRBJ2-7, the V gene TRBV12-5; D is possibly TRBD1 (6 bases). CDR1 is LGHNT, CDR2 FRNRAP, per germline. V lost 0 bases to trimming and J lost 1 base, with 16 bases between them. The CDR3 loop spans 17 amino acids. CDR3 protein: CASGLVAPNRESYEQYF. The CDR3 coding sequence is TGTGCTAGTGGTTTGGTAGCTCCAAACAGGGAATCCTACGAGCAGTACTTC.